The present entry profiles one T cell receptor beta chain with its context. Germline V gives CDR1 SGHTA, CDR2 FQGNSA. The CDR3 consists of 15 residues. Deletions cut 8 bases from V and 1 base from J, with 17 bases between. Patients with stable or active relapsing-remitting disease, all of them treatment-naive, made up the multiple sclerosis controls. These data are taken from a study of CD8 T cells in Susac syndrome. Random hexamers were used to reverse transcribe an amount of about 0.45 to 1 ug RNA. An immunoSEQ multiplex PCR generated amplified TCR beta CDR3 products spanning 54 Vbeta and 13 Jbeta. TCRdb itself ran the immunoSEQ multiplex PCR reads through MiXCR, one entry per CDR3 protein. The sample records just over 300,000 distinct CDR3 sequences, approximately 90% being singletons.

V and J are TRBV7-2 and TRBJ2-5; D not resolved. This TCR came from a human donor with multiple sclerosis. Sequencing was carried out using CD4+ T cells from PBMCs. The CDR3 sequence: CASVPRPASQETQYF. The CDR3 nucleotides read TGTGCCAGCGTTCCCCGACCGGCCTCCCAAGAGACCCAGTACTTC.